The 31 T cell receptor beta chains presented below share a single source sample, sequenced in a study. One entry per CDR3 protein, called by TCRdb with MiXCR from the reads. The table records about 7,100 distinct CDR3 sequences, 30% to 35% of them present only once. The specimen was blood. The receptor set was obtained from a human donor.

By share, this clonotype counts as medium-sized. The gene calls are TRBV18 and TRBJ1-2, with D unclear. The V end was cut by 0 bases, the J end by 7 bases, with 12 bases between. The CDR3 is 14 amino acids. CDR1 is KGHSH and CDR2 is LQKENI in the germline V gene. The CDR3 DNA is TGTGCCAGCTCACCACCGGGAGACCGCCGTGGCTACACCTTC. Protein: CASSPPGDRRGYTF.

The chain joins TRBV6-1 to TRBJ2-5; D assignment may be TRBD1 or TRBD2 (6 bases each). Germline loops: CDR1 MNHNS, CDR2 SASEGT. The CDR3 runs 17 residues. V shed 3 bases and J shed 0 bases, with 17 bases lying between them. As DNA, the CDR3 is TGTGCCAGCAGTGAGGGGCTCGGGGGCCGTGACCAAGAGACCCAGTACTTC. Translation gives CASSEGLGGRDQETQYF.

This chain connects TRBV12-5 to TRBJ1-2, with 7 positions matching TRBD1. Germline V gives CDR1 LGHNT, CDR2 FRNRAP. V lost 4 bases to trimming and J lost 4 bases; unmatched junction nucleotides: 3. CDR3 length: 13 residues. The CDR3 loop reads CASGSGTVYGYTF. CDR3 nucleotide sequence: TGTGCTAGTGGTTCCGGGACAGTCTATGGCTACACCTTC. The variable domain in full, completed from reference TRBV12-5 and TRBJ1-2, reads DARVTQTPRHKVTEMGQEVTMRCQPILGHNTVFWYRQTMMQGLELLAYFRNRAPLDDSGMPKDRFSAEMPDATLATLKIQPSEPRDSAVYFCASGSGTVYGYTFGSGTRLTVV.

By its share, this clonotype is medium-sized. The gene calls are TRBV30 and TRBJ1-5; 7 positions agree with TRBD1. The CDR3 has 14 amino acids. Germline-derived CDR1 and CDR2 are GTSNPN and SVGIG (reference sequence). The trim removed 1 base at V and 4 bases at J, leaving 4 bases unmatched. The CDR3 spells CAWSAARGNQPQHF. The CDR3 bases are TGTGCCTGGAGTGCGGCCAGGGGGAATCAGCCCCAGCATTTT. Full variable domain (remainder filled in from reference TRBV30 and TRBJ1-5): SQTIHQWPATLVQPVGSPLSLECTVEGTSNPNLYWYRQAAGRGLQLLFYSVGIGQISSEVPQNLSASRPQDRQFILSSKKLLLSDSGFYLCAWSAARGNQPQHFGDGTRLSIL.

This clonotype was seen repeatedly, ten times or more. The rearrangement uses TRBV18 and TRBJ2-1; D remains ambiguous. Germline V gives CDR1 KGHSH, CDR2 LQKENI. This CDR3 comprises 14 residues. Deletions cut 4 bases from V and 8 bases from J, with 15 bases between. The CDR3 loop is CASSRSRASYEQFF. The DNA for the CDR3 is TGTGCCAGCTCACGCTCACGGGCCTCGTATGAGCAGTTCTTC.

The chain joins TRBV29-1 to TRBJ2-3; unclear D gene. The ends were cut back, 3 bases at V and 0 bases at J, with 7 bases in the middle. Germline V gene lookup returns CDR1 SQVTM and CDR2 ANQGSEA. This CDR3 contains 13 residues. The CDR3 reads CSVDSTSTDTQYF. Here the CDR3 DNA reads TGCAGCGTTGACAGCACTAGCACAGATACGCAGTATTTT.

By frequency in the sample, this clonotype is medium-sized. The J gene is TRBJ2-3, the V gene TRBV14, with a possible D match to TRBD1 (5 bases). The germline V gene encodes CDR1 SGHDN and CDR2 FVKESK. The CDR3 is made up of 15 amino acids. V was pared by 3 bases and J by 0 bases, with 10 bases between. CDR3 sequence: CASSQFGHSTDTQYF. The CDR3 DNA reads TGTGCCAGCAGCCAGTTCGGACATAGCACAGATACGCAGTATTTT.

This clonotype is medium-sized in the sample. The J gene is TRBJ2-5, the V gene TRBV20-1; TRBD1 aligns across 8 bases. The junction had 8 bases not matched to a gene; V was cut back by 0 bases and J by 5 bases. This CDR3 contains 15 residues. CDR1 and CDR2 (germline): DFQATT, SNEGSKA (reference sequence). In DNA, the CDR3 is TGCAGTGCTAGAGATGGATCAGGGGGCTGGGAGACCCAGTACTTC. Residues: CSARDGSGGWETQYF.

The V gene is TRBV29-1, the J gene TRBJ1-1; D gene unclear. The germline V gene has CDR1 SQVTM and CDR2 ANQGSEA. The CDR3 contains 12 residues. Between the trimmed V and J ends, which lost 8 bases and 1 base, there was a span of 11 bases. DNA for the CDR3: TGCAGCCAAGAGGCCCCGAACACTGAAGCTTTCTTT. It codes for CSQEAPNTEAFF.

Ten or more counts support this clonotype. V is TRBV7-2 and J is TRBJ1-1; D may be TRBD1 (6 bases). CDR3 size: 12 residues. With 6 bases removed from V and 11 bases from J, the gap between germline ends came to 16 bases. Germline V gene sequence: CDR1 SGHTA, CDR2 FQGNSA. The CDR3 region is CASSFPAGVAFF. DNA of the CDR3: TGTGCCAGCAGTTTTCCCGCAGGGGTCGCTTTCTTT.

This clonotype has just a few counts. A clone one base away is much larger, so this may be a read error. This sequence joins TRBV7-3 and TRBJ1-1; 8 bases fit TRBD1. CDR3 length: 14 amino acids. Germline V gene data show CDR1 as SGHTA and CDR2 as FQGTGA. After removal of 6 bases from V and 0 bases from J, the junction contained 3 bases not matched to a gene. The CDR3 DNA follows: TGTGCCAGCAGAACGACAGGGGTGAACACTGAAGCTTTCTTT. It specifies CASRTTGVNTEAFF.

The chain carries TRBV18 and TRBJ1-6, with D unresolved. V was trimmed by 6 bases and J by 13 bases, leaving 1 base between them. The CDR3 is 8 residues long. CDR1 is KGHSH, CDR2 LQKENI, per germline. The CDR3 sequence is CASSPLHF. Written as DNA, the CDR3 is TGTGCCAGCTCGCCCCTCCACTTT.

The chain couples TRBV28 to TRBJ2-7, with 9 bases fitting TRBD1. CDR1 is MDHEN, CDR2 SYDVKM, per germline. The ends lost 3 bases at V and 3 bases at J; junction bases unmatched: 6. The CDR3 length is 15 residues. The CDR3 DNA is TGTGCCAGCAGTTTGGCCGGGACAGGGCTCTACGAGCAGTACTTC. Amino acids: CASSLAGTGLYEQYF.

By share, this clonotype ranks as medium-sized. The chain joins TRBV29-1 to TRBJ1-1; D possibly corresponds to TRBD1 (6 bases). Trimming took 7 bases from V and 5 from J, leaving 17 bases between them. The germline V gene encodes CDR1 SQVTM and CDR2 ANQGSEA. The CDR3 length is 13 residues. The CDR3 loop is CSGSRGAGTEAFF. As DNA, the CDR3 is TGCAGCGGGAGCCGGGGGGCCGGGACTGAAGCTTTCTTT. Filled out from reference TRBV29-1 and TRBJ1-1, the complete variable domain reads SAVISQKPSRDICQRGTSLTIQCQVDSQVTMMFWYRQQPGQSLTLIATANQGSEATYESGFVIDKFPISRPNLTFSTLTVSNMSPEDSSIYLCSGSRGAGTEAFFGQGTRLTVV.

By frequency in the sample, this clonotype is medium-sized. The V gene is TRBV30, the J gene TRBJ1-1; D remains unclear. Trimming took off 2 bases at V and 2 bases at J, with 6 bases between the two ends. CDR3 size: 12 residues. In germline, CDR1 is GTSNPN, CDR2 SVGIG (reference sequence). CDR3 DNA: TGTGCCTGGAGTATGGGAAACACTGAAGCTTTCTTT. Its protein product is CAWSMGNTEAFF. Based on the CDR3 plus reference TRBV30 and TRBJ1-1, the full variable domain is SQTIHQWPATLVQPVGSPLSLECTVEGTSNPNLYWYRQAAGRGLQLLFYSVGIGQISSEVPQNLSASRPQDRQFILSSKKLLLSDSGFYLCAWSMGNTEAFFGQGTRLTVV.

The J gene is TRBJ2-2, the V gene TRBV29-1; 8 positions agree with TRBD2. V was clipped by 7 bases and J by 11 bases; unmatched bases: 12. This CDR3 spans 13 amino acids. CDR1 and CDR2 from the germline V gene are SQVTM and ANQGSEA. In nucleotides, the CDR3 is TGCAGCGCGCGGGGGGCGGGAGACGACGAGCTGTTTTTT. Amino acids: CSARGAGDDELFF.

Relative to its sample, this clonotype is medium-sized (0.01 to 0.1%). As DNA, the CDR3 is TGTGCCAGCAGCCAAGTGAGCGATTACACTGAAGCTTTCTTT. It specifies CASSQVSDYTEAFF. This chain links TRBV4-2 with TRBJ1-1; D uncertain. V was trimmed by 1 base and J by 3 bases, leaving 9 bases between them. The germline CDR1 and CDR2 sequences are LGHNA and YNFKEQ. The CDR3 covers 14 residues.

This clonotype was detected a few times. V gene TRBV20-1 combines with J gene TRBJ2-1, with 10 bases lining up with TRBD2. Germline trimming cut 4 bases from V and 12 bases from J; bases unmatched to any gene: 18. The CDR3 has 16 residues. The V gene's germline CDR1 is DFQATT and CDR2 SNEGSKA (reference sequence). The CDR3 region has the DNA TGCAGTGCTAACGGTGGTCCTAGCGGGAGCGCAGATACGCAGTTCTTC. This gives the protein CSANGGPSGSADTQFF.

Only a few counts were recorded for this clonotype. J is TRBJ1-1 and V is TRBV15; D is perhaps TRBD1 (5 bases). Germline CDR1 and CDR2: LNHNV and YYDKDF (reference sequence). The CDR3 extends over 14 amino acids. The V end lost 0 bases, the J end lost 5 bases, and 10 bases lay between the germline ends. CDR3 coding DNA: TGTGCCACCAGCAGAGATTCAGGGAAAACTGAAGCTTTCTTT. Translated, it gives CATSRDSGKTEAFF.

By frequency in the sample, this clonotype is medium-sized. The V gene is TRBV4-1, the J gene TRBJ2-1, with 8 positions matching TRBD2. Per the germline V gene, CDR1 is MGHRA and CDR2 is YSYEKL. CDR3 length: 14 amino acids. V was pared by 2 bases and J by 6 bases, with 3 bases of the junction left unmatched. CDR3 in DNA: TGCGCCAGCAGCCAACCCGGGAGGGCCAATGAGCAGTTCTTC. Translated: CASSQPGRANEQFF.

V is TRBV20-1 and J is TRBJ2-7, with no clear D. V lost 6 bases to trimming and J lost 2 bases, with 17 bases between them. CDR3 length: 14 residues. Looked up from germline, CDR1 is DFQATT and CDR2 is SNEGSKA (reference sequence). CDR3 DNA: TGCAGTGCCCGCTCTATGGGAAGGGCCTACGAGCAGTACTTC. The encoded protein is CSARSMGRAYEQYF.

Note on this clonotype: A much larger clone is a single base away; this may be a read error. The chain recombines TRBV29-1 with TRBJ2-7; 8 bases are shared with TRBD1. The germline V gene has CDR1 SQVTM and CDR2 ANQGSEA. Trimming cost V 3 bases and J 4 bases; bases outside gene matches: 8. The CDR3 contains 14 residues. Here the CDR3 DNA reads TGCAGCGTTGATGGTGCAGGGGGCTATTACGAGCAGTACTTC. This translates into CSVDGAGGYYEQYF.

This rearrangement joins TRBV29-1 to TRBJ2-5; D call uncertain. The ends were cut back, 6 bases at V and 4 bases at J, with 6 bases in the middle. Germline CDR1 reads SQVTM; CDR2 reads ANQGSEA. CDR3 length: 10 residues. The CDR3 loop is CSVLGETQYF. The DNA for the CDR3 is TGCAGCGTCCTCGGAGAGACCCAGTACTTC.

The chain uses TRBV9 and TRBJ1-1, with TRBD1 as a possible D gene (5 bases). V lost 2 bases and J lost 1, with 12 bases in between. Germline V gene sequence: CDR1 SGDLS, CDR2 YYNGEE. CDR3 length equals 15 residues. This CDR3 is CASSVEGQGNTEAFF. The DNA of the CDR3 is TGTGCCAGCAGCGTTGAAGGGCAGGGGAACACTGAAGCTTTCTTT.

Note on this clonotype: Since a much larger clone is just one base distant, this may be a read error. The chain uses TRBV20-1 and TRBJ2-7; D remains ambiguous. The J call could be wrong; TRBJ2-1 is a better fit for the DNA end. CDR3 size: 14 residues. Germline V gene data show CDR1 as DFQATT and CDR2 as SNEGSKA (reference sequence). The CDR3: CSASDCSSYNEQFF. The DNA for the CDR3 is TGCAGTGCTAGCGACTGCTCCTCCTACAATGAGCAGTTCTTC.

This clonotype is labeled medium-sized. The V call is TRBV30, the J call TRBJ1-4; D is ambiguous. CDR3 length equals 12 residues. V lost 2 bases and J 8 bases, leaving 9 bases between the germline ends. CDR1 is GTSNPN, CDR2 SVGIG, per germline (reference sequence). The CDR3: CAWSTYPEKLFF. The CDR3 nucleotides read TGTGCCTGGAGTACCTATCCAGAAAAACTGTTTTTT.

This clonotype is medium-sized (0.01 to 0.1%) within its sample. The chain uses TRBV29-1 and TRBJ2-7, with a possible D match to TRBD1 (6 bases). Trimming left V 5 bases short and J 2 bases short, with 16 bases between. This CDR3 comprises 14 residues. Germline CDR1 and CDR2: SQVTM and ANQGSEA. Written as DNA, the CDR3 is TGCAGCGTTCGGGGAACAGGGAGAGCCTACGAGCAGTACTTC. Protein: CSVRGTGRAYEQYF.

This clonotype was counted a few times. CDR3 in DNA: TGTGCCAGCAGCTTAGATGAACCAGGACACGGCCTGGCCGAGCAGTACTTC. It encodes CASSLDEPGHGLAEQYF. The genes are TRBV13 and TRBJ2-7; a possible D gene is TRBD1 (5 bases). Per germline, CDR1 PRHDT and CDR2 FYEKMQ (reference sequence). The length of the CDR3 is 17 residues. Trimming stripped 1 base from V and 6 bases from J, with 22 bases between.

The chain uses TRBV4-2 and TRBJ2-7, with TRBD2 matching over 7 bases. This CDR3 contains 16 residues. After removal of 3 bases from V and 2 bases from J, the junction contained 10 bases not matched to a gene. The germline gives CDR1 LGHNA, CDR2 YNFKEQ. Here the CDR3 reads CASSHGGRASPYEQYF. In DNA form, the CDR3 reads TGTGCCAGCAGCCATGGAGGGAGGGCCAGTCCCTACGAGCAGTACTTC.

The genes are TRBV4-2 and TRBJ1-2, with D unclear. The ends were cut back, 5 bases at V and 8 bases at J, with 18 bases in the middle. The CDR3 runs to 14 residues. CDR1 is LGHNA and CDR2 is YNFKEQ in the germline V gene. The CDR3 DNA sequence: TGTGCCAGCAGCAGTTCGATAAGCGGGGAGGGCTACACCTTC. This sequence encodes CASSSSISGEGYTF.

The V and J genes are TRBV29-1 and TRBJ2-5; possible D gene TRBD2, 6 bases. The germline V gene has CDR1 SQVTM and CDR2 ANQGSEA. The CDR3 is made up of 16 amino acids. V dropped 4 bases and J dropped 4 bases, with 22 bases sitting between them. The CDR3 sequence is CSVVKRPPWRGETQYF. The CDR3 nucleotides read TGCAGCGTTGTCAAGCGGCCGCCATGGAGGGGAGAGACCCAGTACTTC.